Shown below are 20 T cell receptor beta chains from a single sample sequenced in a study of shared clonotypes between healthy human individuals. CD8 cells classed as naive were CD45RO-negative and positively selected for CCR7, excluding terminally differentiated effector memory CD45RA+ cells. Generated by immunoSEQ multiplex PCR, the TCRdb table keeps only in-frame clones and is missing some. The sample consists of about 2.2 million clones, about 92% of them appearing once. Sequencing input: naive CD8+ T cells from PBMCs. These receptors came from a man in his late teens or twenties in good health. Some clones in this sample may be carry-over from other donors' samples.

V and J are TRBV9 and TRBJ2-2; 12 bases are a match to TRBD2. CDR1 is SGDLS, CDR2 YYNGEE, per germline. The J segment lost 3 bases and the V segment lost 3 bases, leaving 9 bases of the junction unmatched. This CDR3 spans 18 amino acids. The CDR3 DNA reads TGTGCCAGCAGCGCGGACATAGGGACTAGCGGGTACACCGGGGAGCTGTTTTTT. The encoded protein is CASSADIGTSGYTGELFF.

The chain joins TRBV10-3 to TRBJ1-2; TRBD1 aligns across 7 bases. The CDR3 length is 14 residues. Unmatched junction bases numbered 8, after V lost 2 bases and J lost 8 bases. CDR1 ENHRY and CDR2 SYGVKD come from the germline V gene. CDR3 loop: CAISEPRQGVGYTF. The CDR3 DNA follows: TGTGCCATCAGTGAGCCGAGACAGGGTGTAGGCTACACCTTC.

A remark on this clone: Other nucleotide sequences in the sample specify the same CDR3. The chain carries TRBV9 and TRBJ1-4; possible D gene TRBD1, 5 bases. This CDR3 has 15 amino acids. Germline loops: CDR1 SGDLS, CDR2 YYNGEE. The V end was cut by 2 bases, the J end by 0 bases, with 8 bases between. CDR3 bases: TGTGCCAGCAGCGTTGGGGGAGCAACTAATGAAAAACTGTTTTTT. Protein sequence: CASSVGGATNEKLFF.

The V call is TRBV6-5, the J call TRBJ2-1; 8 positions agree with TRBD1. The germline V gene has CDR1 MNHEY and CDR2 SVGAGI. The CDR3 is 16 residues long. V lost 2 bases and J lost 4; bases outside the gene matches: 7. CDR3 DNA sequence: TGTGCCAGCAGTTACCCCGGGACAGGCGTTTACAATGAGCAGTTCTTC. It specifies CASSYPGTGVYNEQFF.

This clone has more than one count but fewer than ten. The identical CDR3 is also encoded by other nucleotide sequences in the sample. The genes are TRBV14 and TRBJ1-1; no clear D. This CDR3 is 13 amino acids long. V lost 1 base to trimming and J lost 4 bases, with 7 bases between them. CDR1 and CDR2 from the germline V gene are SGHDN and FVKESK. For the CDR3, the DNA is TGTGCCAGCAGCCAAGGACTGAGCACTGAAGCTTTCTTT. This codes for CASSQGLSTEAFF.

This rearrangement joins TRBV6-6 to TRBJ1-1; TRBD1 is a possible D gene (5 bases). Germline V lookup: CDR1 MNHNY, CDR2 SVGAGI (reference sequence). Trimming cost V 2 bases and J 1 base, with 11 bases left between them. The CDR3 contains 15 residues. The CDR3, as DNA: TGTGCCAGCAGTTACGGCAGGGCGAGGAACACTGAAGCTTTCTTT. Amino acids: CASSYGRARNTEAFF.

The chain employs TRBV6-5 and TRBJ2-1, with D uncertain. Per the germline V gene, CDR1 is MNHEY and CDR2 is SVGAGI. CDR3 length: 11 residues. V lost 10 bases to trimming and J lost 6 bases, with 10 bases between them. CDR3 amino acids: CATGVPNEQFF. In DNA, the CDR3 is TGTGCCACCGGAGTCCCCAATGAGCAGTTCTTC.

The rearrangement links TRBV5-6 to TRBJ2-2, with D possibly TRBD2 on 6 matching bases. The ends were cut back, 0 bases at V and 7 bases at J, with 10 bases in the middle. The CDR3 contains 14 residues. The germline CDR1 and CDR2 sequences are SGHDT and YYEEEE. Here the CDR3 reads CASSLGSGHGELFF. Written as DNA, the CDR3 is TGTGCCAGCAGCTTGGGTAGCGGTCACGGGGAGCTGTTTTTT.

The V and J genes are TRBV29-1 and TRBJ2-7; 9 positions match TRBD1. Unmatched junction bases numbered 11, after V lost 4 bases and J lost 1 base. Germline values: CDR1 SQVTM, CDR2 ANQGSEA. The CDR3 loop spans 16 amino acids. CDR3 nucleotide sequence: TGCAGCGTTGGAGGACAGGGGCTACAAGGATCCTACGAGCAGTACTTC. It specifies CSVGGQGLQGSYEQYF.

The chain joins TRBV13 to TRBJ2-1; D uncertain. Trimming left V 4 bases short and J 7 bases short, with 8 bases between. CDR1 and CDR2 from the germline V gene are PRHDT and FYEKMQ (reference sequence). There are 12 residues in the CDR3. CDR3 bases: TGTGCCAGCAGCTGGAGTACAAATGAGCAGTTCTTC. As protein: CASSWSTNEQFF.

This clone was found once. The genes are TRBV7-9 and TRBJ2-7; 9 bases are shared with TRBD1. V lost 5 bases to trimming and J lost 2 bases; unmatched junction nucleotides: 7. CDR1 SEHNR and CDR2 FQNEAQ come from the germline V gene (reference sequence). The CDR3 covers 15 residues. The CDR3 DNA is TGTGCCAGCAGCCCTGGGACAGGGTGGGCCTACGAGCAGTACTTC. Protein product: CASSPGTGWAYEQYF.

The chain uses TRBV4-1 and TRBJ1-1, with D unresolved. CDR1 is MGHRA and CDR2 is YSYEKL in the germline V gene. The CDR3 sequence is 19 residues long. Between the trimmed V and J ends, which lost 1 base and 3 bases, there was a span of 24 bases. The CDR3 reads CASSQGDMGTRPSDTEAFF. As DNA, the CDR3 is TGCGCCAGCAGCCAAGGAGATATGGGCACCCGGCCCTCTGACACTGAAGCTTTCTTT.

V is TRBV10-1 and J is TRBJ1-2; D unclear. The CDR3 runs to 13 residues. Germline CDR1 and CDR2: WNHNN and SYGVQD (reference sequence). Deletions cut 2 bases from V and 8 bases from J, with 12 bases between. CDR3 in amino acids: CASSEIWVPGYTF. CDR3 in DNA: TGCGCCAGCAGTGAGATCTGGGTCCCAGGCTACACCTTC.

Of note for this clone: The sample has other DNA sequences that encode this CDR3 too. V and J are TRBV6-5 and TRBJ2-7, with D unresolved. V lost 0 bases and J lost 1, with 13 bases in between. The germline CDR1 and CDR2 sequences are MNHEY and SVGAGI. The CDR3 loop spans 16 amino acids. CDR3 region: CASSYSSGRLSYEQYF. The CDR3, as DNA: TGTGCCAGCAGTTACTCTTCCGGCAGGTTGTCCTACGAGCAGTACTTC.

A single count supports this clone. Here the CDR3 reads CASSLAREGGTEAFF. The CDR3, as DNA: TGTGCCAGCAGCTTAGCGCGGGAGGGAGGCACTGAAGCTTTCTTT. The chain has TRBV7-8 and TRBJ1-1; unclear D gene. The germline gives CDR1 SGHVS, CDR2 FQNEAQ. The CDR3 length is 15 residues. The V end was cut by 0 bases, the J end by 4 bases, with 12 bases between.

The CDR3 sequence: CACSGARETQYF. CDR3 coding DNA: TGTGCCTGTTCTGGGGCGAGAGAGACCCAGTACTTC. This chain uses TRBV7-2 with TRBJ2-5; TRBD1 is a possible D gene (5 bases). V gave up 11 bases and J gave up 4 bases, with 14 bases separating them. The V gene's germline CDR1 is SGHTA and CDR2 FQGNSA. The CDR3 totals 12 residues.

As to this clone: The same CDR3 can be traced to other DNA sequences in this sample. The J gene is TRBJ2-7, the V gene TRBV9; 9 bases match TRBD1. The CDR3 sequence is 14 residues long. Trimming cost V 4 bases and J 4 bases; bases outside gene matches: 6. Germline V CDR1 and CDR2: SGDLS, YYNGEE. The CDR3 region is CASSSRDRAYEQYF. In DNA form, the CDR3 reads TGTGCCAGCAGCAGCCGGGACAGGGCTTACGAGCAGTACTTC.

The chain employs TRBV7-2 and TRBJ2-7; D unclear. The CDR3 sequence is 14 residues long. Per the germline V gene, CDR1 is SGHTA and CDR2 is FQGNSA. Trimming pared 5 bases from V and 2 bases from J, leaving 13 bases between. CDR3 loop: CASSATPVPYEQYF. The CDR3 nucleotides are TGTGCCAGCAGCGCCACCCCGGTCCCCTACGAGCAGTACTTC.

The DNA of the CDR3 is TGTGCCAGCACCCAGGGGGGGTGGGATGAGCAGTTCTTC. This translates into CASTQGGWDEQFF. The chain joins TRBV9 to TRBJ2-1, with D perhaps matching TRBD1 or TRBD2 (7 bases each). Looked up from germline, CDR1 is SGDLS and CDR2 is YYNGEE. The CDR3 spans 13 residues. Trimming removed 6 bases at V and 8 bases at J, with 15 bases between.

This clone has more than one count but fewer than ten. Other DNA sequences of this sample code for an identical CDR3. The V gene is TRBV7-9, the J gene TRBJ2-7; D gene unclear. The CDR3 runs 12 residues. Between the trimmed V and J ends, which lost 1 base and 1 base, there was a span of 2 bases. CDR1 SEHNR and CDR2 FQNEAQ come from the germline V gene (reference sequence). Here the CDR3 reads CASSLVSYEQYF. For the CDR3, the DNA is TGTGCCAGCAGCTTAGTTTCCTACGAGCAGTACTTC. Variable domain in full (rest from reference TRBV7-9 and TRBJ2-7): DTGVSQNPRHKITKRGQNVTFRCDPISEHNRLYWYRQTLGQGPEFLTYFQNEAQLEKSRLLSDRFSAERPKGSFSTLEIQRTEQGDSAMYLCASSLVSYEQYFGPGTRLTVT.